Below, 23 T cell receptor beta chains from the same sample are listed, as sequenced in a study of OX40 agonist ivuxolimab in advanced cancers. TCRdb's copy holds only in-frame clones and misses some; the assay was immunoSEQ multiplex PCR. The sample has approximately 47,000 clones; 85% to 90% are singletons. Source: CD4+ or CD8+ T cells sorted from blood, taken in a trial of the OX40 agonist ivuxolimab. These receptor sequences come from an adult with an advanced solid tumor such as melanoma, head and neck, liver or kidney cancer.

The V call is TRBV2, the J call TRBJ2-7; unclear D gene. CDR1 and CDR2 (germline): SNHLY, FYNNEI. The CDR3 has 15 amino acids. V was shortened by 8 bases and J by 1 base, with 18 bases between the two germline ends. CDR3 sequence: CASEASPDVSYEQYF. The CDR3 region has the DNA TGTGCCAGCGAAGCCTCGCCGGACGTTTCCTACGAGCAGTACTTC.

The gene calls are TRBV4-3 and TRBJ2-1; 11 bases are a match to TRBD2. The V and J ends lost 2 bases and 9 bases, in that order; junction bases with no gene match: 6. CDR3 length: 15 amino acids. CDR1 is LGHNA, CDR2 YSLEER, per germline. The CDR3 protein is CASSQISSGGVEQFF. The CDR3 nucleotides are TGCGCCAGCAGCCAAATTAGTAGCGGGGGGGTTGAGCAGTTCTTC.

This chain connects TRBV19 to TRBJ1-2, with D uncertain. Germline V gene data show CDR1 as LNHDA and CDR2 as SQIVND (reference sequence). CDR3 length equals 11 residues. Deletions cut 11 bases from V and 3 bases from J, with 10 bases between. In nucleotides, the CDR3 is TGTGCCGGCTCACCTTACTATGGCTACACCTTC. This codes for CAGSPYYGYTF.

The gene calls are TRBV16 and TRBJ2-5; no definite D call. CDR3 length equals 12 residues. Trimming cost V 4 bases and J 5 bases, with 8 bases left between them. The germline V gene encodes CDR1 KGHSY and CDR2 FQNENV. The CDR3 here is CASSLLGETQYF. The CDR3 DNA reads TGTGCCAGCAGCCTGCTAGGGGAGACCCAGTACTTC.

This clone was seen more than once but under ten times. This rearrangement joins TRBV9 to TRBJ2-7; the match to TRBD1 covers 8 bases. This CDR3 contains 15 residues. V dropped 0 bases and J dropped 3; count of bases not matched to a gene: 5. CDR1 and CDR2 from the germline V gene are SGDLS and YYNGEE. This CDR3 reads CASSVVAGGGYEQYF. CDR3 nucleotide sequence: TGTGCCAGCAGCGTAGTGGCAGGGGGCGGCTACGAGCAGTACTTC.

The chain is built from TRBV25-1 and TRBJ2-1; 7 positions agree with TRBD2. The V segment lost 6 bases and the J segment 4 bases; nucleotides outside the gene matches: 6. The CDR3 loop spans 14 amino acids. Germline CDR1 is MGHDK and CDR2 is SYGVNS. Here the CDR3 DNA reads TGTGCCAGCAGCGTCCTAGCGGCTTACAATGAGCAGTTCTTC. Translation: CASSVLAAYNEQFF.

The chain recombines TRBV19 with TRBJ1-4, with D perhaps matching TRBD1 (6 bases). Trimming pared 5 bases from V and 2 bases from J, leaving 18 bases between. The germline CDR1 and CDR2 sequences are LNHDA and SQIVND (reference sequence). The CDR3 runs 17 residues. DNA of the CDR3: TGTGCCAGTAGTCCAGGGGCCGCGAGAACCACTAATGAAAAACTGTTTTTT. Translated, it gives CASSPGAARTTNEKLFF.

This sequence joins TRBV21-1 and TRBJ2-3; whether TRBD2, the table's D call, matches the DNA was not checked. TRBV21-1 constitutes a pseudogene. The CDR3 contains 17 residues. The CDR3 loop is CASSTRRGGARTDTQYF. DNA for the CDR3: TGTGCCAGCAGCACACGTCGCGGGGGGGCTCGCACAGATACGCAGTATTTT.

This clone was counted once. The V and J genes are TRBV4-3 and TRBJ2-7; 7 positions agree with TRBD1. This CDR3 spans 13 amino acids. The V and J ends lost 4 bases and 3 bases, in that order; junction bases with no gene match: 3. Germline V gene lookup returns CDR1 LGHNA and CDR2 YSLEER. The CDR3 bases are TGCGCCAGCAGCCTGGGGACAGACTACGAGCAGTACTTC. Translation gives CASSLGTDYEQYF.

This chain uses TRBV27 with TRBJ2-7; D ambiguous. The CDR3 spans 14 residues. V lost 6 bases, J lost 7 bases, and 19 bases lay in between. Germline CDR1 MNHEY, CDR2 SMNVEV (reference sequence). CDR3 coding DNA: TGTGCCAGCAGCCCGTGGGGTCCCTCGCGGGAGCAGTACTTC. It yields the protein CASSPWGPSREQYF.

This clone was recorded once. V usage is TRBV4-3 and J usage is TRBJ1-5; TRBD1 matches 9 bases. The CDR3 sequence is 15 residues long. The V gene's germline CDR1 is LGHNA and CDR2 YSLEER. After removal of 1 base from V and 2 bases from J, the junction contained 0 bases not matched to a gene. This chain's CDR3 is CASSQGDRGNQPQHF. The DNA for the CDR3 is TGCGCCAGCAGCCAAGGGGACAGGGGCAATCAGCCCCAGCATTTT.

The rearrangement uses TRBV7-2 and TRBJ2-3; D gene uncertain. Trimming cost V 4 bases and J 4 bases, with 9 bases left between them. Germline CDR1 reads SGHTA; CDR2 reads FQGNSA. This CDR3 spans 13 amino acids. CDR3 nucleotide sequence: TGTGCCAGCAGCTCCTTCCCGGCAGATACGCAGTATTTT. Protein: CASSSFPADTQYF.

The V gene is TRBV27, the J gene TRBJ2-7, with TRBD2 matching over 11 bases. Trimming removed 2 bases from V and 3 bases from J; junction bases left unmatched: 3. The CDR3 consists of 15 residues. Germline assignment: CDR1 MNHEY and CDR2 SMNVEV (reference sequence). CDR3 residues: CASSLGTSGFYEQYF. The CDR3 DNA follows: TGTGCCAGCAGTTTAGGGACTAGCGGATTCTACGAGCAGTACTTC.

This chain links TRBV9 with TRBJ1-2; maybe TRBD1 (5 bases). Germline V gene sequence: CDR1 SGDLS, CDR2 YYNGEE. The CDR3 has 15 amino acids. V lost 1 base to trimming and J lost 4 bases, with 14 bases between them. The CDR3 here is CASSVYGHMVYGYTF. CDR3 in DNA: TGTGCCAGCAGCGTATATGGACACATGGTCTATGGCTACACCTTC.

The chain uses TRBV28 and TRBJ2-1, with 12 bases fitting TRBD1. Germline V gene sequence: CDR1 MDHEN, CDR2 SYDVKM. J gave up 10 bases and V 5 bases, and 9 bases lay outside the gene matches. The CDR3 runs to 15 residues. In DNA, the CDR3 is TGTGCCAGCAGTCAGGGGACAGGGGGCAAGGAGGAGCAGTTCTTC. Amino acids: CASSQGTGGKEEQFF.

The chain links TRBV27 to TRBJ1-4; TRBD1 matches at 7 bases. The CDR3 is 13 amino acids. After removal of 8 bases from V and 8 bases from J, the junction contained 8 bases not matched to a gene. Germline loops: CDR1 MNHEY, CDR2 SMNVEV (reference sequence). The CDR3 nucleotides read TGTGCCAGCGCAGACAGGGACGGAGAAAAACTGTTTTTT. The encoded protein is CASADRDGEKLFF.

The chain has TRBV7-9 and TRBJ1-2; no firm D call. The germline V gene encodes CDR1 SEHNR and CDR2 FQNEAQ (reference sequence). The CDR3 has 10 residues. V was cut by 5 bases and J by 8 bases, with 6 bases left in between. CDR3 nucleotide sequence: TGTGCCAGCAGCGATAAGGGCTACACCTTC. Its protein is CASSDKGYTF. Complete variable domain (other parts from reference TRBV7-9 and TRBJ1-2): DTGVSQNPRHKITKRGQNVTFRCDPISEHNRLYWYRQTLGQGPEFLTYFQNEAQLEKSRLLSDRFSAERPKGSFSTLEIQRTEQGDSAMYLCASSDKGYTFGSGTRLTVV.

The CDR3 loop is CASSPHPDRDTEKLFF. For the CDR3, the DNA is TGTGCCAGCAGTCCCCACCCGGACAGGGATACTGAAAAACTGTTTTTT. The J gene is TRBJ1-4, the V gene TRBV27, with TRBD1 matching over 8 bases. Germline trimming cut 5 bases from V and 7 bases from J; bases unmatched to any gene: 12. Per germline, CDR1 MNHEY and CDR2 SMNVEV (reference sequence). The CDR3 is made up of 16 amino acids. Full variable domain (remainder filled in from reference TRBV27 and TRBJ1-4): EAQVTQNPRYLITVTGKKLTVTCSQNMNHEYMSWYRQDPGLGLRQIYYSMNVEVTDKGDVPEGYKVSRKEKRNFPLILESPSPNQTSLYFCASSPHPDRDTEKLFFGSGTQLSVL.

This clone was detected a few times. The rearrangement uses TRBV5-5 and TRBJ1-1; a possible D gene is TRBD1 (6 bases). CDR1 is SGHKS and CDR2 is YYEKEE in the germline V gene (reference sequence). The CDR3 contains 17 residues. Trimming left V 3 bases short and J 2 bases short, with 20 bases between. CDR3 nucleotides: TGTGCCAGCAGCTCATATACCCTCGGACAGATCAACACTGAAGCTTTCTTT. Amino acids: CASSSYTLGQINTEAFF.

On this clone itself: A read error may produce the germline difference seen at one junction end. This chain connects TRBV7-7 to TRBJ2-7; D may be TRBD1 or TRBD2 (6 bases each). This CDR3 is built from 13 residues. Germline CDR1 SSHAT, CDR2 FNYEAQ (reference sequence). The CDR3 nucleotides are TGTGCTAGCAGCCCGGGGGCCGGGGACGAGCAGTACTTC. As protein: CASSPGAGDEQYF.

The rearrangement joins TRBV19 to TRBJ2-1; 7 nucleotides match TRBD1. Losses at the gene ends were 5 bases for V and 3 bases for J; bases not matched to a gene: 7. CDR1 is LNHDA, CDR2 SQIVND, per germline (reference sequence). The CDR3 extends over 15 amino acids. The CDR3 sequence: CASSSGTDNYNEQFF. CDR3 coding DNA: TGTGCCAGTAGTTCCGGGACAGACAACTACAATGAGCAGTTCTTC.

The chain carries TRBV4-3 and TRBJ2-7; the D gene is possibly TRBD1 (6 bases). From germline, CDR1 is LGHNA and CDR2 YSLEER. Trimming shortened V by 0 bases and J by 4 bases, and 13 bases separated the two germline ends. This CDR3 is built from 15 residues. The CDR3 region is CASSQDRTVGYEQYF. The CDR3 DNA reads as TGCGCCAGCAGCCAAGATCGGACAGTGGGGTACGAGCAGTACTTC.

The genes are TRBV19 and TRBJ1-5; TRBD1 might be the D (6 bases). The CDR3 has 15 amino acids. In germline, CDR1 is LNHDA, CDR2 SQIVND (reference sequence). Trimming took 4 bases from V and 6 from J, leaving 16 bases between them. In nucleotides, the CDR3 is TGTGCCAGTAGTAGCATGGGGGGAGGGGGTCAGCCCCAGCATTTT. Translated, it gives CASSSMGGGGQPQHF.